This TCR beta chain comes out of a study of OX40 agonist ivuxolimab in advanced cancers. The CDR3 has 11 residues. Looked up from germline, CDR1 is MNHNY and CDR2 is SVGAGI (reference sequence). V lost 3 bases and J 11 bases, leaving 8 bases between the germline ends. This table comes from immunoSEQ multiplex PCR, and its TCRdb copy is limited to in-frame clones, with some not included. This table has fewer than 85,000 clones, just over 85% appearing once. Material: CD4+ or CD8+ T cells sorted from blood, obtained in a trial of the OX40 agonist ivuxolimab. The rearrangement links TRBV6-6 to TRBJ1-3; D is uncertain. The TCR was taken from an adult with an advanced solid tumor such as melanoma, head and neck, liver or kidney cancer. This chain's CDR3 is CASSYANAIYF. The CDR3 nucleotides read TGTGCCAGCAGTTATGCCAACGCCATATATTTT.